This is a list of T cell receptor beta chains from one sample in a study of shared clonotypes between healthy human individuals. Sequencing was performed with immunoSEQ multiplex PCR; in TCRdb, only in-frame clones are kept and a portion is missing. The sample holds approximately 500,000 clones; approximately 80% are singletons and the top ten take 9.5% to 15%. The sequencing sample was made of PBMCs. Receptors were obtained from a middle-aged woman in good health. Some clones in this sample may be carry-over from other donors' samples. Both conserved end residues are part of each CDR3. D genes are given only for firm matches. A row's size may be missing; if present it is once, few, many or a size class.

NA,NA,TRBJ2-5,TRBV7-8,TGTGCCAGCAGCGCCGGGGGCGGGGTAGGGACCCAGTACTTC,CASSAGGGVGTQYF
once,TRBD2,TRBJ2-1,TRBV30,TGTGCCCAGAGGCGGGAGAATCTCAATGAGCAGTTCTTC,CAQRRENLNEQFF
NA,NA,TRBJ2-3,TRBV28,TGTGCCAGCAGTTCAGGCAGGGGCACAGATACGCAGTATTTT,CASSSGRGTDTQYF
once,NA,TRBJ1-2,TRBV28,TGTGCCAGCAGTTTTCCCGCCAGGGGAAATGGCTACACCTTC,CASSFPARGNGYTF
NA,NA,TRBJ2-1,TRBV7-6,TGTGCCAGCAGCGTCCCCGGGACGAGCTCCTACAATGAGCAGTTCTTC,CASSVPGTSSYNEQFF
few,NA,TRBJ1-5,TRBV19,TGTGCCAGTAGTATGACAGCCTTGTATCAGCCCCAGCATTTT,CASSMTALYQPQHF
NA,TRBD1,TRBJ1-3,TRBV28,TGTGCCAGCATGGACAGGGGAATAAACACCATATATTTT,CASMDRGINTIYF
NA,NA,TRBJ2-7,TRBV11-2,TGTGCCAGCAGCTTAGCTAGGGAATCCTACGAGCAGTACTTC,CASSLARESYEQYF
NA,NA,TRBJ2-1,TRBV4-1,TGCGCCAGCAGCCAAGTGAGGGGTGAGCAGTTCTTC,CASSQVRGEQFF
NA,NA,TRBJ2-3,TRBV7-2,TGTGCCAGCAGCTTGTATTCAGATACGCAGTATTTT,CASSLYSDTQYF
NA,NA,TRBJ2-3,TRBV10-2,TGCGCCAGCCTTCGGGTACCAGGGGGCACAGATACGCAGTATTTT,CASLRVPGGTDTQYF
many,NA,TRBJ2-3,TRBV19,TGTGCCAGTAGTATTAGGAGGGCTGGCACAGATACGCAGTATTTT,CASSIRRAGTDTQYF
NA,NA,TRBJ2-7,TRBV28,TGTGCCAGCAGCCCGACGGGACATGAATCTGGCGGGGGCTACGAGCAGTACTTC,CASSPTGHESGGGYEQYF
few,NA,TRBJ2-2,TRBV28,TGTGCCAGCAGTTTAGCGTCTAGCGGGGAGCTGTTTTTT,CASSLASSGELFF
once,TRBD2,TRBJ2-2,TRBV7-2,TGTGCCAGCAGCTTACCCAGCGGGAGAGGCACCGGGGAGCTGTTTTTT,CASSLPSGRGTGELFF
NA,NA,TRBJ1-1,TRBV30,TGTGCCTGGAAAGGCAGTTTGAACACTGAAGCTTTCTTT,CAWKGSLNTEAFF
once,NA,TRBJ1-2,TRBV2,TGTGCCAGCAGTGAACGGTCAGCCCCTAACTATGGCTACACCTTC,CASSERSAPNYGYTF
NA,NA,TRBJ1-1,TRBV5-1,TGCGCCAGCAGCTTGTCTATAGGGAACACTGAAGCTTTCTTT,CASSLSIGNTEAFF
few,NA,TRBJ1-1,TRBV27,TGTGCCAGCAGTTTAGCTGGGGTAGCTTTCTTT,CASSLAGVAFF